The source of this T cell receptor beta chain is a study of cytomegalovirus exposure and HLA in healthy donors. Findings and caveats of the study: Follow-up analysis seemed to connect common viral pathogens with several of the most significant clusters identified. Some TCR beta chains (roughly 160 of them) were listed as cytomegalovirus-associated.

The study ran its PCR with 60 Vbeta and 13 Jbeta primers. The assay was immunoSEQ multiplex PCR, and TCRdb's table has in-frame clones only and misses some. This sample carries 150,000 to 200,000 clones, roughly 77% of them seen once, and the ten largest clones take less than 2%. As concerns this clone: Its antigen remains unidentified.

The TCR sequence derives from a woman younger than 45 in good health and CMV-seronegative. Sequencing used PBMCs.

The CDR3 bases are TGTGCCAGCAGCGTAGGCACAGTTAATCAGCCCCAGCATTTT. It is translated as CASSVGTVNQPQHF. The chain uses TRBV9 and TRBJ1-5; unclear D gene. This CDR3 is 14 amino acids long. The germline V gene encodes CDR1 SGDLS and CDR2 YYNGEE. Trimming removed 0 bases at V and 4 bases at J, with 8 bases between.